This TCR beta chain was sequenced for a study of blood T cell repertoires in COVID-19. The protocol was immunoSEQ multiplex PCR, while the TCRdb copy is restricted to in-frame clones and leaves out a portion. Found here are approximately 300,000 clones, 90% of them singletons; the top ten hold approximately 4.1%. In germline, CDR1 is KGHSH, CDR2 LQKENI. V gave up 5 bases and J gave up 0 bases, with 10 bases separating them. This CDR3 region has 14 residues. This clone was counted once. The origin of this receptor is a woman in her 30s who had been exposed to COVID-19. The J gene is TRBJ1-2, the V gene TRBV18, with D possibly being TRBD1 (6 bases). Sequenced sample: PBMCs or T cells enriched from blood (not recorded which). CDR3 protein: CASSVGTPNYGYTF. CDR3 nucleotide sequence: TGTGCCAGCTCAGTGGGGACACCTAACTATGGCTACACCTTC.